What follows are 2 T cell receptor beta chains derived from one specimen sequenced in a study of T cells in Graves' hyperthyroidism and ophthalmopathy. TCR beta CDR3 sequences were amplified from RNA transcripts. The HTBI set primed first-round TCR CDR3 RT-PCR. TCRdb passed the multiplex PCR reads through MiXCR, listing each CDR3 protein once. The sample lists 350,000 to 400,000 distinct CDR3 sequences, about 16% occurring once. The sequenced sample was blood. The origin of the receptors is a woman in her twenties or thirties with Graves' hyperthyroidism.

The sample holds a few counts of this clonotype. The genes are TRBV6-1 and TRBJ2-5, with 7 bases matching TRBD1. CDR1 is MNHNS and CDR2 is SASEGT in the germline V gene. The CDR3 runs 17 residues. V gave up 5 bases and J gave up 1 base; unmatched junction bases: 13. The CDR3 bases are TGTGCCAGCAGTTTTACTCGGACAGGACGGACCCAAGAGACCCAGTACTTC. This codes for CASSFTRTGRTQETQYF.

There are many counts of this clonotype. This rearrangement joins TRBV20-1 to TRBJ2-1; TRBD2 matches 8 bases. The germline CDR1 and CDR2 sequences are DFQATT and SNEGSKA (reference sequence). V shed 0 bases and J 4 bases; nucleotides not matched to a gene: 8. The CDR3 spans 16 residues. The CDR3 nucleotides are TGCAGTGCTAGAGATTTCGGCGGGAGGCGTTACAATGAGCAGTTCTTC. It yields the protein CSARDFGGRRYNEQFF.